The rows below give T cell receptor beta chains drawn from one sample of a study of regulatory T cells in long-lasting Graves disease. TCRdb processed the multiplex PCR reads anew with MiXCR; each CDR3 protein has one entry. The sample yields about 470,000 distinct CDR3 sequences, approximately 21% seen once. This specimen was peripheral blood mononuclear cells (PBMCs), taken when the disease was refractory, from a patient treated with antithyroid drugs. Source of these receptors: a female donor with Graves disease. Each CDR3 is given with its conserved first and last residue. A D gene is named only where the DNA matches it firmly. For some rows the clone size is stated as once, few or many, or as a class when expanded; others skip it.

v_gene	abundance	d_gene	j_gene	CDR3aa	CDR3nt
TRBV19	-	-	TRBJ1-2	CASSIMEYYGYTF	TGTGCCAGTAGTATAATGGAGTACTATGGCTACACCTTC
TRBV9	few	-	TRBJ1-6	CASSVGEVSYNSPLHF	TGTGCCAGCAGCGTGGGGGAAGTATCCTATAATTCACCCCTCCACTTT
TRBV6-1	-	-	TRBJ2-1	CASVLSGPYNEQFF	TGTGCCAGCGTACTTAGCGGACCCTACAATGAGCAGTTCTTC
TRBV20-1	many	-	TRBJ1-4	CSARDEVTTNEKLFF	TGCAGTGCTAGAGATGAGGTTACAACTAATGAAAAACTGTTTTTT
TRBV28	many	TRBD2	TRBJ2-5	CASSLSGSGSGETQYF	TGTGCCAGCAGCCTATCGGGAAGCGGGAGCGGAGAGACCCAGTACTTC
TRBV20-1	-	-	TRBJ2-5	CSYEQGGQETQYF	TGCAGCTACGAACAGGGAGGCCAAGAGACCCAGTACTTC
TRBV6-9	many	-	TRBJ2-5	CASSYGVTQKETQYF	TGTGCCAGCAGTTACGGAGTCACACAGAAAGAGACCCAGTACTTC
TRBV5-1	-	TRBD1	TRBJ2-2	CASSLFQGAGELFF	TGCGCCAGCAGCTTGTTCCAGGGGGCCGGGGAGCTGTTTTTT
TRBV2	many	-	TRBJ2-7	CASSELAGGNEQYF	TGTGCCAGCAGTGAACTCGCTGGGGGCAACGAGCAGTACTTC
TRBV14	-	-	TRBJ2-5	CASSQVSGVVETQYF	TGTGCCAGCAGCCAAGTTTCGGGGGTGGTGGAGACCCAGTACTTC
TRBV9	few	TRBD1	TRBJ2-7	CASSVATQTGEEQYF	TGTGCCAGCAGCGTAGCTACGCAGACAGGGGAGGAGCAGTACTTC
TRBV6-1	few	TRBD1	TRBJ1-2	CASSSGQVGYGYTF	TGTGCCAGCAGCTCGGGACAGGTTGGCTATGGCTACACCTTC
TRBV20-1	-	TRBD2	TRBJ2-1	CSAALAGGPGDNEQFF	TGCAGTGCAGCCTTAGCGGGAGGGCCTGGGGACAATGAGCAGTTCTTC
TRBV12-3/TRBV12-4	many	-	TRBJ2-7	CASSPYPMGVVYEQYF	TGTGCCAGCAGTCCCTACCCCATGGGAGTTGTCTACGAGCAGTACTTC
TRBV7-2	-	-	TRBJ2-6	CASSFRTGAYSGADVLTF	TGTGCCAGCAGCTTCCGAACGGGGGCTTATTCTGGGGCCGACGTCCTGACTTTC
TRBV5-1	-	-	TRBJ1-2	CASSIGLRGYTF	TGCGCCAGCAGCATCGGGCTCCGTGGCTACACCTTC
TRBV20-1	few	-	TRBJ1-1	CSATGPDGTEAFF	TGCAGTGCTACAGGGCCCGACGGCACTGAAGCTTTCTTT
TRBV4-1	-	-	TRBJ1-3	CASSQEGGRNTIYF	TGCGCCAGCAGCCAAGAGGGAGGCAGAAACACCATATATTTT
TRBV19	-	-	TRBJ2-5	CASSKGAATGRETQYF	TGTGCCAGTAGTAAAGGAGCCGCAACGGGCCGGGAGACCCAGTACTTC
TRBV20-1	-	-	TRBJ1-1	CSARDQGWTEAFF	TGCAGTGCTAGAGATCAGGGGTGGACTGAAGCTTTCTTT
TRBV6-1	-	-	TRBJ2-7	CANSRGMGHEQYF	TGTGCCAACAGCCGGGGGATGGGCCACGAGCAGTACTTC
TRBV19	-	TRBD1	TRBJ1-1	CASSRGTAGNTEAFF	TGTGCCAGTAGTAGGGGGACAGCGGGGAACACTGAAGCTTTCTTT
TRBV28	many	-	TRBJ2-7	CASSSGVAYEQYF	TGTGCCAGCAGTTCGGGGGTTGCCTACGAGCAGTACTTC
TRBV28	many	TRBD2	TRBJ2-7	CASSSPGLALLNEQYF	TGTGCCAGCAGCTCTCCGGGACTAGCCCTCTTGAACGAGCAGTACTTC
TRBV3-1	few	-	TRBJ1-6	CASSPTGFGRNSPLHF	TGTGCCAGCAGCCCGACGGGATTCGGACGCAATTCACCCCTCCACTTT
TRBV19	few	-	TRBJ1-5	CASSTWGRQNQPQHF	TGTGCCAGTAGCACCTGGGGGCGTCAGAATCAGCCCCAGCATTTT
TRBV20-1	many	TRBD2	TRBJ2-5	CSAIFSGRETQYF	TGCAGTGCGATTTTTAGCGGGAGGGAGACCCAGTACTTC
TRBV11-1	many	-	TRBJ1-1	CASSLIERDASEAFF	TGTGCCAGCAGCTTAATTGAGAGGGATGCATCTGAAGCTTTCTTT
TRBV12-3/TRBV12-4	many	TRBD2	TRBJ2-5	CASSPTAGGGETQYF	TGTGCCAGCAGTCCCACCGCGGGGGGAGGGGAGACCCAGTACTTC
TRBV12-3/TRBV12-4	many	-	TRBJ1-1	CASSDRRNTEAFF	TGTGCCAGCAGTGACAGGAGGAACACTGAAGCTTTCTTT
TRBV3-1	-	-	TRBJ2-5	CASSQGVAQYF	TGTGCCAGCAGCCAGGGGGTGGCCCAGTACTTC
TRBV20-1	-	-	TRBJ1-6	CSAERGVAYNSPLHF	TGCAGTGCGGAGAGGGGGGTGGCCTATAATTCACCCCTCCACTTT
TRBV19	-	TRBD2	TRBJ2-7	CASSNGLEGYEQYF	TGTGCCAGTAGTAATGGACTAGAGGGCTACGAGCAGTACTTC
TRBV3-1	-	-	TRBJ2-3	CASSQIGVDTQYF	TGTGCCAGCAGCCAAATCGGGGTCGATACGCAGTATTTT
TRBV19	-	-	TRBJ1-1	CASSPRQEGLLNTEAFF	TGTGCCAGTAGTCCCCGACAGGAAGGCTTGTTGAACACTGAAGCTTTCTTT
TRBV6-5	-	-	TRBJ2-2	CASSFGISTGELFF	TGTGCCAGCAGTTTTGGGATTTCGACCGGGGAGCTGTTTTTT
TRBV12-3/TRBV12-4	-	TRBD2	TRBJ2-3	CASSLASGRDTQYF	TGTGCCAGCAGTTTGGCTAGCGGTCGGGATACGCAGTATTTT
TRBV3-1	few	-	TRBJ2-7	CASSKTTGFHEQYF	TGTGCCAGCAGCAAAACTACAGGGTTCCACGAGCAGTACTTC
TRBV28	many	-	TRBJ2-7	CASSFLGQDYEQYF	TGTGCCAGCAGTTTCTTAGGACAAGACTACGAGCAGTACTTC
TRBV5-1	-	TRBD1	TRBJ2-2	CASTQGYTGELFF	TGCGCCAGCACACAGGGGTACACCGGGGAGCTGTTTTTT
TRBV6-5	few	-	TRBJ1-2	CASSYGGKGYTF	TGTGCCAGCAGTTACGGGGGGAAAGGCTACACCTTC
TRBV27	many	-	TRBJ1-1	CASSPGWGNTEAFF	TGTGCCAGCAGTCCGGGTTGGGGGAACACTGAAGCTTTCTTT
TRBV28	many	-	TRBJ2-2	CASTSSFSLNTGELFF	TGTGCCAGCACCTCAAGTTTCAGCCTGAACACCGGGGAGCTGTTTTTT
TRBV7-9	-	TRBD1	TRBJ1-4	CASSLGQTGPNEKLFF	TGTGCCAGCAGCTTAGGTCAGACAGGGCCGAATGAAAAACTGTTTTTT
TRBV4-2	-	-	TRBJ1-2	CASSEETTRSGCTF	TGTGCCAGCAGCGAGGAGACAACTAGATCCGGCTGCACCTTC
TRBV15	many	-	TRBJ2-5	CATSRDFKETQYF	TGTGCCACCAGCAGAGATTTCAAAGAGACCCAGTACTTC
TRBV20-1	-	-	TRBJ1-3	CSAPRGRGNTIYF	TGCAGTGCCCCTCGGGGCCGAGGAAACACCATATATTTT
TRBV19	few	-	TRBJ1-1	CASSGWVADTEAFF	TGTGCCAGTAGTGGGTGGGTCGCGGACACTGAAGCTTTCTTT
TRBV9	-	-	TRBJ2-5	CASSARVEETQYF	TGTGCCAGCAGCGCCAGAGTCGAGGAGACCCAGTACTTC
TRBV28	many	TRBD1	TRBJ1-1	CASSTRGGDTEAFF	TGTGCCAGCAGTACCAGGGGGGGAGACACTGAAGCTTTCTTT
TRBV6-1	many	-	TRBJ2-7	CASRTRDRNYEQYF	TGTGCCAGCAGGACGCGGGATCGCAACTACGAGCAGTACTTC
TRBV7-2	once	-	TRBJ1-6	CASSLSAALYNSPLHF	TGTGCCAGCAGCTTATCTGCAGCCCTTTATAATTCACCCCTCCACTTT